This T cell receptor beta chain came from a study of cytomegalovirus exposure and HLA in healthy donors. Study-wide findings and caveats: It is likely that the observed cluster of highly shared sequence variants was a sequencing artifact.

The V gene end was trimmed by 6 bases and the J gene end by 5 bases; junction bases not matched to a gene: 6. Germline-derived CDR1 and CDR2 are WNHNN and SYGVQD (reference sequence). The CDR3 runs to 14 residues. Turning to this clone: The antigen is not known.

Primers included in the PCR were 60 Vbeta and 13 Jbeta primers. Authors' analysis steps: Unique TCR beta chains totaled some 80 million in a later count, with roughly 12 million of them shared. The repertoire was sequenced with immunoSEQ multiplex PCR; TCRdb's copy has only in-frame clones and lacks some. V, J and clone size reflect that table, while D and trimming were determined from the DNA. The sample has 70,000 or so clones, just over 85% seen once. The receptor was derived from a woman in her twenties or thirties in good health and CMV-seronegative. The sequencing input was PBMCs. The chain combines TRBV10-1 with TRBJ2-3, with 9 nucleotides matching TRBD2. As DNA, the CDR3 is TGCGCCAGCAGCCTTAGCGGGAGTGGAGATACGCAGTATTTT. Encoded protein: CASSLSGSGDTQYF.